This TCR beta chain was recorded in a study of memory CD4+ T cells and cytomegalovirus serostatus. Across the whole study: Donors were healthy Belgian adults, several CMV seropositive and about two dozen seronegative.

Only in-frame clones appear in the TCRdb table, and some are missing; sequencing was by immunoSEQ multiplex PCR. The table has about 60,000 clones, 70% to 80% seen once; the top ten hold roughly 2.7%. This clone occurred once. Germline CDR1 reads MNHNS; CDR2 reads SASEGT. This CDR3 contains 15 residues. The V gene end was trimmed by 0 bases and the J gene end by 4 bases; junction bases not matched to a gene: 6. The sort gate was single viable CD3+CD4+CD8-CD45RO+ cells for memory CD4+ T cells. Donors' CMV status reflects serum IgG against pp150, pp28, p38, p52. After thawing, CD4+ T cells were positively selected.

Specimen: memory CD4+ T cells from blood. The TCR was taken from an adult in good health and CMV-seropositive. The chain uses TRBV6-1 and TRBJ2-7; 7 nucleotides line up with TRBD2. Here the CDR3 DNA reads TGTGCCAGCAGTGAAGCTTGGACTAGTGGGTACGAGCAGTACTTC. Protein sequence: CASSEAWTSGYEQYF.